Shown below are 10 T cell receptor beta chains from a single sample sequenced in a study of cytomegalovirus exposure and HLA in healthy donors. The PCR was carried out with 60 Vbeta primers and 13 Jbeta primers. Sequencing used immunoSEQ multiplex PCR; TCRdb keeps in-frame clones, though not all of them. This sample has 200,000 to 250,000 clones, with about 89% found just once. The sequenced sample was PBMCs. Receptors originate from a woman aged 18-29 years in good health and CMV-seronegative.

The rearrangement uses TRBV6-4 and TRBJ2-3, with D possibly being TRBD2 (5 bases). There are 17 residues in the CDR3. Germline V gives CDR1 MRHNA, CDR2 SNTAGT. Trimming took off 0 bases at V and 2 bases at J, with 15 bases between the two ends. The CDR3 loop is CASSDSTSGPSTDTQYF. The CDR3 nucleotides read TGTGCCAGCAGTGACTCGACCAGCGGCCCCTCCACAGATACGCAGTATTTT.

A remark on this clone: This sample also contains other DNA sequences that code for the same CDR3. This chain joins TRBV6-1 and TRBJ1-1; D remains ambiguous. Trimming shortened V by 5 bases and J by 0 bases, and 13 bases separated the two germline ends. Germline CDR1 is MNHNS and CDR2 is SASEGT. The CDR3 totals 15 residues. For the CDR3, the DNA is TGTGCCAGCAGTATTAACGGGGTCATGAACACTGAAGCTTTCTTT. Translation: CASSINGVMNTEAFF.

This clone has only a few counts. This sequence joins TRBV6-1 and TRBJ2-5; D remains unclear. The CDR3 covers 15 residues. Germline assignment: CDR1 MNHNS and CDR2 SASEGT. V lost 0 bases, J lost 7 bases, and 15 bases lay in between. For the CDR3, the DNA is TGTGCCAGCAGTGAAGCGCGGCTACTCCTACGGACCCAGTACTTC. Its protein product is CASSEARLLLRTQYF.

This clone was counted once. This sequence joins TRBV6-1 and TRBJ2-7; D not resolved. Per germline, CDR1 MNHNS and CDR2 SASEGT. The length of the CDR3 is 14 residues. Deletions cut 8 bases from V and 2 bases from J, with 16 bases between. The CDR3 DNA sequence: TGTGCCAGCGGCCATTCCAGGCAAGCCTACGAGCAGTACTTC. This translates into CASGHSRQAYEQYF.

The chain combines TRBV18 with TRBJ2-5, with 10 nucleotides matching TRBD2. Germline CDR1 KGHSH, CDR2 LQKENI. The CDR3 extends over 18 amino acids. Trimming took 2 bases from V and 1 from J; bases not matched to a gene: 10. The chain's CDR3 is CASSPIALAGTPQETQYF. CDR3 bases: TGTGCCAGCTCACCAATCGCACTAGCGGGGACCCCCCAAGAGACCCAGTACTTC.

The V and J genes are TRBV5-4 and TRBJ2-7, with 7 bases matching TRBD1. The CDR3 runs 15 residues. CDR1 is SGHNT, CDR2 YYREEE, per germline (reference sequence). J gave up 0 bases and V 0 bases, and 3 bases lay outside the gene matches. The CDR3 sequence: CASSLGRDSSYEQYF. CDR3 nucleotides: TGTGCCAGCAGCTTGGGTCGGGACAGCTCCTACGAGCAGTACTTC.

The CDR3 bases are TGTGCCAGTAGTATAGCTATCCAGAACACTGAAGCTTTCTTT. It encodes CASSIAIQNTEAFF. This chain links TRBV19 with TRBJ1-1; D remains unclear. This CDR3 is built from 14 residues. Trimming removed 1 base from V and 1 base from J, with 7 bases in between. CDR1 and CDR2 from the germline V gene are LNHDA and SQIVND (reference sequence). Looking up the rest from reference TRBV19 and TRBJ1-1 gives the full variable domain: DGGITQSPKYLFRKEGQNVTLSCEQNLNHDAMYWYRQDPGQGLRLIYYSQIVNDFQKGDIAEGYSVSREKKESFPLTVTSAQKNPTAFYLCASSIAIQNTEAFFGQGTRLTVV.

This sequence joins TRBV5-4 and TRBJ2-7, with D hard to call. The CDR3 covers 15 residues. The V end lost 0 bases, the J end lost 3 bases, and 13 bases lay between the germline ends. CDR1 and CDR2 (germline): SGHNT, YYREEE (reference sequence). The DNA of the CDR3 is TGTGCCAGCAGCTTGGGTCCAGAAGAATTCTACGAGCAGTACTTC. As protein: CASSLGPEEFYEQYF.

This clone is a singleton in its sample. This sequence joins TRBV7-9 and TRBJ2-1; perhaps TRBD2 as D (5 bases). Deletions cut 5 bases from V and 1 base from J, with 9 bases between. The germline gives CDR1 SEHNR, CDR2 FQNEAQ (reference sequence). This CDR3 has 14 amino acids. Here the CDR3 reads CASSERISYNEQFF. The CDR3 DNA reads as TGTGCCAGCAGCGAGCGGATATCCTACAATGAGCAGTTCTTC. Looking up the rest from reference TRBV7-9 and TRBJ2-1 gives the full variable domain: DTGVSQNPRHKITKRGQNVTFRCDPISEHNRLYWYRQTLGQGPEFLTYFQNEAQLEKSRLLSDRFSAERPKGSFSTLEIQRTEQGDSAMYLCASSERISYNEQFFGPGTRLTVL.

The chain has TRBV9 and TRBJ2-1; TRBD2 matches 10 bases. Germline V lookup: CDR1 SGDLS, CDR2 YYNGEE. CDR3 length: 16 amino acids. Losses at the gene ends were 10 bases for V and 4 bases for J; bases not matched to a gene: 14. Here the CDR3 DNA reads TGTGCCGGCGAACCCCGGACTAGCGGAGTGTACAATGAGCAGTTCTTC. The encoded protein is CAGEPRTSGVYNEQFF.